The 14 T cell receptor beta chains listed next were all sequenced from one sample in a study of spatial heterogeneity in lung cancer. Via MiXCR, TCRdb re-called the 5' RACE reads, giving one row per CDR3 protein. The repertoire holds about 5,000 distinct CDR3 sequences, with about 17% as singletons. No cognate antigen is known for these TCRs. Study outcomes and limitations: Tracking of tumor mutation counts was seen in expanded intratumoral alpha and beta TCR counts.

Time point specified: sample taken at primary tumor resection. The specimen was lung tumor tissue, collected at surgery. These receptors all come from a male donor with early-stage non-small cell lung cancer.

This clonotype ranks as medium-sized. The chain combines TRBV2 with TRBJ2-1, with D perhaps TRBD1 (5 bases). This CDR3 contains 13 residues. With 7 bases removed from V and 5 bases from J, the gap between germline ends came to 12 bases. CDR1 and CDR2 from the germline V gene are SNHLY and FYNNEI. The DNA for the CDR3 is TGTGCCAGCACTTCGACAGCCAACAATGAGCAGTTCTTC. Translating it yields CASTSTANNEQFF. The full variable domain, in which reference TRBV2 and TRBJ2-1 provide the parts outside the CDR3, is EPEVTQTPSHQVTQMGQEVILRCVPISNHLYFYWYRQILGQKVEFLVSFYNNEISEKSEIFDDQFSVERPDGSNFTLKIRSTKLEDSAMYFCASTSTANNEQFFGPGTRLTVL.

This clonotype was found many times. V and J are TRBV11-2 and TRBJ2-1; D unclear. Germline V CDR1 and CDR2: SGHAT, FQNNGV. There are 12 residues in the CDR3. V lost 2 bases and J lost 5, with 4 bases in between. The CDR3 DNA reads TGTGCCAGCAGCTTACTTGACAATGAGCAGTTCTTC. Translation gives CASSLLDNEQFF.

This clonotype is labeled as medium-sized. The V gene is TRBV5-1, the J gene TRBJ1-1; TRBD1 matches 12 bases. Germline lookup yields CDR1 SGHRS and CDR2 YFSETQ. The CDR3 runs 16 residues. V was clipped by 4 bases and J by 2 bases; unmatched bases: 6. This CDR3 is CASSRLGQGANTEAFF. CDR3 DNA sequence: TGCGCCAGCAGCCGGCTGGGACAGGGGGCTAACACTGAAGCTTTCTTT.

The CDR3 reads CASSQETQYF. The CDR3 nucleotides are TGTGCCAGCAGCCAAGAGACCCAGTACTTC. The rearrangement links TRBV2 to TRBJ2-5; D is unresolved. CDR1 and CDR2 from the germline V gene are SNHLY and FYNNEI. V was cut by 6 bases and J by 1 base, with 0 bases left in between. There are 10 residues in the CDR3.

In its sample, this clonotype ranks as large. The gene calls are TRBV28 and TRBJ2-3; D perhaps matches TRBD2 (6 bases). The germline V and J ends were trimmed by 6 bases and 1 base, with 17 bases remaining between them. The CDR3 is made up of 16 amino acids. In germline, CDR1 is MDHEN, CDR2 SYDVKM. CDR3 DNA: TGTGCCAGCAGCACTCCCCAGGGCGGGGGCACAGATACGCAGTATTTT. Amino acids: CASSTPQGGGTDTQYF.

A few counts support this clonotype. The gene calls are TRBV2 and TRBJ2-7; the D is unclear. The CDR3 sequence is 13 residues long. V was shortened by 1 base and J by 4 bases, with 8 bases between the two germline ends. CDR1 is SNHLY and CDR2 is FYNNEI in the germline V gene. CDR3 amino acids: CASSEDSSYEQYF. The CDR3 DNA follows: TGTGCCAGCAGTGAAGACTCGAGTTACGAGCAGTACTTC. Combining the CDR3 with reference TRBV2 and TRBJ2-7 gives the whole variable domain EPEVTQTPSHQVTQMGQEVILRCVPISNHLYFYWYRQILGQKVEFLVSFYNNEISEKSEIFDDQFSVERPDGSNFTLKIRSTKLEDSAMYFCASSEDSSYEQYFGPGTRLTVT.

This clonotype showed up many times. The chain recombines TRBV27 with TRBJ1-4; TRBD1 agrees at 8 bases. Losses at the gene ends were 3 bases for V and 7 bases for J; bases not matched to a gene: 7. This CDR3 is built from 15 residues. Germline CDR1 MNHEY, CDR2 SMNVEV (reference sequence). The CDR3 bases are TGTGCCAGCAGTTTCCGGACAGGGCTAGGTGAAAAACTGTTTTTT. Amino acids: CASSFRTGLGEKLFF.

This clonotype has at least ten counts. The chain carries TRBV29-1 and TRBJ2-3; D ambiguous. Between the trimmed V and J ends, which lost 4 bases and 6 bases, there was a span of 5 bases. This CDR3 is built from 10 residues. Germline values: CDR1 SQVTM, CDR2 ANQGSEA. The CDR3 here is CSVARDTQYF. CDR3 in DNA: TGCAGCGTTGCCCGGGATACGCAGTATTTT.

This clonotype was counted a few times. V is TRBV12-3 or TRBV12-4 and J is TRBJ2-3; no reliable D call. The V end lost 2 bases, the J end lost 2 bases, and 5 bases lay between the germline ends. The CDR3 is 13 amino acids. DNA for the CDR3: TGTGCCAGCAGTTTAACGTTCACAGATACGCAGTATTTT. It encodes CASSLTFTDTQYF.

This clonotype is deemed medium-sized. The V gene is TRBV6-1, the J gene TRBJ1-1, with D unresolved. Per the germline V gene, CDR1 is MNHNS and CDR2 is SASEGT. Trimming shortened V by 6 bases and J by 4 bases, and 9 bases separated the two germline ends. This CDR3 has 12 residues. CDR3 loop: CASRRAGTEAFF. The CDR3 DNA reads TGTGCCAGCAGGAGGGCGGGCACTGAAGCTTTCTTT.

By sample fraction, this clonotype is medium-sized. The chain carries TRBV30 and TRBJ1-1; D may be TRBD1 (5 bases). The germline CDR1 and CDR2 sequences are GTSNPN and SVGIG (reference sequence). This CDR3 has 11 amino acids. Trimming removed 2 bases at V and 7 bases at J, with 8 bases between. CDR3 sequence: CAWSHGGEAFF. The DNA of the CDR3 is TGTGCCTGGAGTCATGGGGGTGAAGCTTTCTTT. The variable domain in full, with the rest retrieved from reference TRBV30 and TRBJ1-1, is SQTIHQWPATLVQPVGSPLSLECTVEGTSNPNLYWYRQAAGRGLQLLFYSVGIGQISSEVPQNLSASRPQDRQFILSSKKLLLSDSGFYLCAWSHGGEAFFGQGTRLTVV.

This clonotype was seen more than once but under ten times. The gene calls are TRBV7-9 and TRBJ2-1; tentatively, D is TRBD2 (6 bases). This CDR3 comprises 15 residues. CDR1 and CDR2 (germline): SEHNR, FQNEAQ (reference sequence). V lost 4 bases and J lost 1, with 11 bases in between. The CDR3 protein is CASSSTRSSYNEQFF. The DNA for the CDR3 is TGTGCCAGCAGCTCGACTAGGAGTTCCTACAATGAGCAGTTCTTC. Looking up the rest from reference TRBV7-9 and TRBJ2-1 gives the full variable domain: DTGVSQNPRHKITKRGQNVTFRCDPISEHNRLYWYRQTLGQGPEFLTYFQNEAQLEKSRLLSDRFSAERPKGSFSTLEIQRTEQGDSAMYLCASSSTRSSYNEQFFGPGTRLTVL.

This clonotype rates as medium-sized. This chain connects TRBV7-9 to TRBJ1-1, with 11 bases identical to TRBD1. The CDR3 runs to 14 residues. The junction had 5 bases not matched to a gene; V was cut back by 4 bases and J by 7 bases. Germline loops: CDR1 SEHNR, CDR2 FQNEAQ (reference sequence). The DNA of the CDR3 is TGTGCCAGCAGCTCCCTGGGACAGGGGGTTGAAGCTTTCTTT. It yields the protein CASSSLGQGVEAFF. Variable domain in full (rest from reference TRBV7-9 and TRBJ1-1): DTGVSQNPRHKITKRGQNVTFRCDPISEHNRLYWYRQTLGQGPEFLTYFQNEAQLEKSRLLSDRFSAERPKGSFSTLEIQRTEQGDSAMYLCASSSLGQGVEAFFGQGTRLTVV.

Within the sample, this clonotype is medium-sized (0.01 to 0.1%). The V and J genes are TRBV10-3 and TRBJ1-5; D is unclear. Germline CDR1 and CDR2: ENHRY and SYGVKD. The CDR3 contains 13 residues. Trimming removed 3 bases from V and 4 bases from J, with 7 bases in between. The CDR3 sequence is CAISEGQNQPQHF. Written as DNA, the CDR3 is TGTGCCATCAGTGAAGGGCAGAATCAGCCCCAGCATTTT.